The 32 T cell receptor beta chains given below trace back to one sample, sequenced in a study of blood T cell repertoires in COVID-19. Here immunoSEQ multiplex PCR was the method, and the copy in TCRdb shows in-frame clones only, minus some. Of roughly 430,000 clones in the sample, over 75% are singletons; the top ten hold 2% to 2.5%. Source material: PBMCs or T cells enriched from blood (not recorded which). All receptors derive from a middle-aged woman with acute COVID-19.

The chain employs TRBV24-1 and TRBJ2-2; D is undetermined. The CDR3 consists of 14 residues. In germline, CDR1 is KGHDR, CDR2 SFDVKD. V was cut by 3 bases and J by 5 bases, with 9 bases left in between. CDR3 protein: CATSDTRLTGELFF. CDR3 nucleotide sequence: TGTGCCACCAGTGATACTCGTCTTACCGGGGAGCTGTTTTTT.

The V gene is TRBV29-1, the J gene TRBJ1-1, with 8 bases matching TRBD1. The CDR3 is 12 amino acids. Germline CDR1 and CDR2: SQVTM and ANQGSEA. V dropped 4 bases and J dropped 7; count of bases not matched to a gene: 5. The CDR3 bases are TGCAGCGTTGGAGGACAGGGTGATGAAGCTTTCTTT. It codes for CSVGGQGDEAFF.

In this sample, this clone turned up a few times. V usage is TRBV7-8 and J usage is TRBJ1-6, with D unclear. The CDR3 covers 13 residues. The germline V gene encodes CDR1 SGHVS and CDR2 FQNEAQ. The V gene lost 5 bases and the J gene lost 7 bases, with 9 bases spanning the gap. The CDR3: CASSPVRNSPLHF. The CDR3 DNA reads TGTGCCAGCAGCCCCGTGCGGAATTCACCCCTCCACTTT.

This clone appeared a single time. The CDR3 DNA reads TGTGCCAGCAGCTGGGCCGGGGGACAGGGCAACGCCGAGCAGTACTTC. Protein product: CASSWAGGQGNAEQYF. This chain joins TRBV5-6 and TRBJ2-7; 9 bases fit TRBD1. The CDR3 length is 16 residues. Trimming at V came to 3 bases and at J to 6 bases, leaving 13 bases not matched to a gene. The V gene's germline CDR1 is SGHDT and CDR2 YYEEEE. The full variable domain, completed using reference TRBV5-6 and TRBJ2-7, is DAGVTQSPTHLIKTRGQQVTLRCSPKSGHDTVSWYQQALGQGPQFIFQYYEEEERQRGNFPDRFSGHQFPNYSSELNVNALLLGDSALYLCASSWAGGQGNAEQYFGPGTRLTVT.

The V gene is TRBV5-8, the J gene TRBJ2-7, with 12 bases matching TRBD2. This CDR3 is 17 amino acids long. Germline trimming cut 4 bases from V and 0 bases from J; bases unmatched to any gene: 8. CDR1 SGHTS and CDR2 YDEGEE come from the germline V gene. The CDR3 is CASSRRTSGASSYEQYF. The CDR3 nucleotides are TGTGCCAGCAGCCGCCGGACTAGCGGGGCTAGCTCCTACGAGCAGTACTTC.

This CDR3 is CASSLFGGSGYTF. CDR3 coding DNA: TGTGCCAGCAGTTTATTTGGAGGGAGTGGCTACACCTTC. This chain joins TRBV12-3 or TRBV12-4 and TRBJ1-2; the D is unclear. The CDR3 runs to 13 residues. Trimming removed 2 bases at V and 7 bases at J, with 11 bases between.

V gene TRBV5-1 combines with J gene TRBJ2-3; D might be TRBD1 (5 bases). Germline CDR1 and CDR2: SGHRS and YFSETQ. Trimming removed 4 bases from V and 4 bases from J, with 25 bases in between. The CDR3 loop spans 18 amino acids. The CDR3 DNA follows: TGCGCCAGCAGCCTAGACCCTATGACAGTTTTCAACCCAGATACGCAGTATTTT. It translates to CASSLDPMTVFNPDTQYF.

This chain connects TRBV10-1 to TRBJ1-1; TRBD1 matches 9 bases. Trimming took 6 bases from V and 11 from J; bases not matched to a gene: 7. Per germline, CDR1 WNHNN and CDR2 SYGVQD (reference sequence). The CDR3 has 12 amino acids. The CDR3 region is CASRTDRGFAFF. CDR3 in DNA: TGCGCCAGCAGAACCGACAGGGGGTTCGCTTTCTTT.

This sequence joins TRBV6-5 and TRBJ2-3; 8 nucleotides match TRBD1. V shed 11 bases, J shed 4 bases, and the junction held 5 bases outside the gene matches. The CDR3 is 12 amino acids. Germline lookup yields CDR1 MNHEY and CDR2 SVGAGI. CDR3 protein: CAVRGQADTQYF. CDR3 nucleotide sequence: TGTGCCGTCAGGGGGCAGGCAGATACGCAGTATTTT.

The V and J genes are TRBV5-6 and TRBJ1-2, with a possible D match to TRBD1 (6 bases). Trimming cost V 4 bases and J 4 bases, with 14 bases left between them. This CDR3 contains 14 residues. The germline V gene encodes CDR1 SGHDT and CDR2 YYEEEE. Here the CDR3 reads CASSAGTFFYGYTF. CDR3 bases: TGTGCCAGCAGCGCCGGGACATTCTTCTATGGCTACACCTTC.

The chain recombines TRBV29-1 with TRBJ1-1, with 7 positions matching TRBD1. The junction had 8 bases not matched to a gene; V was cut back by 3 bases and J by 1 base. This CDR3 spans 15 amino acids. CDR1 and CDR2 (germline): SQVTM, ANQGSEA. CDR3 amino acids: CSVDRRRGRNTEAFF. Here the CDR3 DNA reads TGCAGCGTTGACCGCCGAAGGGGGCGGAACACTGAAGCTTTCTTT.

The chain is built from TRBV11-3 and TRBJ2-2, with TRBD2 matching over 9 bases. CDR1 is SGHNT, CDR2 YENEEA, per germline. This CDR3 has 14 amino acids. Trimming removed 8 bases from V and 3 bases from J; junction bases left unmatched: 4. CDR3 residues: CASGGGAHTGELFF. The CDR3 region has the DNA TGTGCCAGCGGCGGGGGGGCCCACACCGGGGAGCTGTTTTTT.

The chain recombines TRBV5-1 with TRBJ2-1; the match to TRBD2 covers 11 bases. V dropped 4 bases and J dropped 5; count of bases not matched to a gene: 11. The CDR3 runs 17 residues. Germline V CDR1 and CDR2: SGHRS, YFSETQ. CDR3 nucleotide sequence: TGCGCCAGCAGCCCAGGACTAGCGGGTCCCATAAACAATGAGCAGTTCTTC. Protein sequence: CASSPGLAGPINNEQFF.

This chain links TRBV7-9 with TRBJ1-6; D gene uncertain. Trimming took 4 bases from V and 7 from J, leaving 5 bases between them. The CDR3 has 12 residues. CDR1 and CDR2 (germline): SEHNR, FQNEAQ (reference sequence). CDR3 loop: CASSSQNSPLHF. The CDR3 nucleotides are TGTGCCAGCAGCTCGCAGAATTCACCCCTCCACTTT.

The chain combines TRBV3-1 (or the pseudogene TRBV3-2) with TRBJ1-2, with 8 bases aligning to TRBD1. The CDR3 extends over 14 amino acids. Per germline, CDR1 LGHDT and CDR2 YNNKEL (reference sequence). The V segment lost 4 bases and the J segment 5 bases; nucleotides outside the gene matches: 6. The CDR3 bases are TGTGCCAGCAGCCCCCAGGACAGGGTATATGGCTACACCTTC. Amino acid sequence: CASSPQDRVYGYTF.

V usage is TRBV6-1 and J usage is TRBJ1-1; D gene ambiguous. CDR3 size: 15 residues. V gave up 3 bases and J gave up 6 bases, with 17 bases separating them. Germline V lookup: CDR1 MNHNS, CDR2 SASEGT. CDR3 coding DNA: TGTGCCAGCAGTGATCTTATTGGAGGGCGGGCTGAAGCTTTCTTT. Translated: CASSDLIGGRAEAFF.

This chain joins TRBV9 and TRBJ2-7; the match to TRBD1 covers 8 bases. From germline, CDR1 is SGDLS and CDR2 YYNGEE. The CDR3 consists of 12 residues. J gave up 5 bases and V 8 bases, and 6 bases lay outside the gene matches. CDR3 loop: CARGQGSDEQYF. CDR3 in DNA: TGTGCCAGAGGACAGGGTTCGGACGAGCAGTACTTC.

CDR3 nucleotides: TGCGCCAGCAGCCCCGGTTCAGGTAATCAGCCCCAGCATTTT. Encoded protein: CASSPGSGNQPQHF. The chain couples TRBV5-1 to TRBJ1-5; no reliable D call. The CDR3 sequence is 14 residues long. Trimming stripped 4 bases from V and 4 bases from J, with 12 bases between. CDR1 and CDR2 (germline): SGHRS, YFSETQ. Supplemented by reference TRBV5-1 and TRBJ1-5, the full variable domain reads KAGVTQTPRYLIKTRGQQVTLSCSPISGHRSVSWYQQTPGQGLQFLFEYFSETQRNKGNFPGRFSGRQFSNSRSEMNVSTLELGDSALYLCASSPGSGNQPQHFGDGTRLSIL.

This clone was seen only a few times. V is TRBV7-8 and J is TRBJ1-6; 7 positions match TRBD1. Germline V CDR1 and CDR2: SGHVS, FQNEAQ. The V gene end was trimmed by 5 bases and the J gene end by 9 bases; junction bases not matched to a gene: 4. The length of the CDR3 is 13 residues. CDR3 DNA sequence: TGTGCCAGCAGCGAAGACAGGGTTTCACCCCTCCACTTT. This codes for CASSEDRVSPLHF.

This clone was seen a few times. The genes are TRBV10-3 and TRBJ2-3; D is perhaps TRBD2 (6 bases). From germline, CDR1 is ENHRY and CDR2 SYGVKD. The length of the CDR3 is 14 residues. The V end was cut by 7 bases, the J end by 3 bases, with 14 bases between. CDR3 loop: CAIKVAGPTDTQYF. CDR3 sequence (DNA): TGTGCCATCAAAGTCGCGGGGCCGACAGATACGCAGTATTTT.

V gene TRBV5-4 combines with J gene TRBJ2-7; 8 bases are a match to TRBD2. V gave up 0 bases and J gave up 5 bases; unmatched junction bases: 7. Germline CDR1 and CDR2: SGHNT and YYREEE (reference sequence). The CDR3 length is 15 residues. CDR3 bases: TGTGCCAGCAGCTTGGGAATAGCGGGGAGGCACGAGCAGTACTTC. This translates into CASSLGIAGRHEQYF. The full variable domain, with the rest looked up from reference TRBV5-4 and TRBJ2-7, is ETGVTQSPTHLIKTRGQQVTLRCSSQSGHNTVSWYQQALGQGPQFIFQYYREEENGRGNFPPRFSGLQFPNYSSELNVNALELDDSALYLCASSLGIAGRHEQYFGPGTRLTVT.

The chain employs TRBV11-3 and TRBJ2-5; TRBD2 agrees at 7 bases. This CDR3 has 16 residues. Germline V gene sequence: CDR1 SGHNT, CDR2 YENEEA. J gave up 1 base and V 0 bases, and 5 bases lay outside the gene matches. Here the CDR3 reads CASSLDLAGVQETQYF. DNA for the CDR3: TGTGCCAGCAGCTTAGATTTGGCGGGGGTCCAAGAGACCCAGTACTTC.

This rearrangement joins TRBV19 to TRBJ1-5, with D possibly matching TRBD1 (5 bases). The CDR3 has 15 amino acids. Per germline, CDR1 LNHDA and CDR2 SQIVND (reference sequence). Trimming shortened V by 5 bases and J by 6 bases, and 17 bases separated the two germline ends. The CDR3: CASSLQGRDGQPQHF. DNA of the CDR3: TGTGCCAGTAGTCTCCAGGGTAGGGATGGTCAGCCCCAGCATTTT.

The chain uses TRBV29-1 and TRBJ1-2; possibly TRBD1 for D (5 bases). This CDR3 region has 12 residues. Germline V gene data show CDR1 as SQVTM and CDR2 as ANQGSEA. V shed 4 bases and J shed 2 bases, with 8 bases lying between them. Written as DNA, the CDR3 is TGCAGCGTTGGTGCAGGGAACTATGGCTACACCTTC. Residues: CSVGAGNYGYTF.

The J gene is TRBJ2-3, the V gene TRBV20-1; the match to TRBD2 covers 10 bases. Trimming removed 3 bases from V and 2 bases from J; junction bases left unmatched: 11. Germline loops: CDR1 DFQATT, CDR2 SNEGSKA (reference sequence). The CDR3 consists of 17 residues. The CDR3 coding sequence is TGCAGTGCTAGTGGAGGACTAGCGGATCTCCCCACAGATACGCAGTATTTT. It codes for CSASGGLADLPTDTQYF.

The chain has TRBV5-6 and TRBJ1-2; a weak D match, TRBD1 (6 bases). The V gene lost 4 bases and the J gene lost 6 bases, with 10 bases spanning the gap. Germline V gene sequence: CDR1 SGHDT, CDR2 YYEEEE. The CDR3 contains 12 residues. CDR3 protein: CASSPRQDGYTF. In nucleotides, the CDR3 is TGTGCCAGCAGCCCGAGACAGGATGGCTACACCTTC.

This chain uses TRBV9 with TRBJ2-5; 10 bases are shared with TRBD1. The germline V gene encodes CDR1 SGDLS and CDR2 YYNGEE. After removal of 3 bases from V and 4 bases from J, the junction contained 9 bases not matched to a gene. The CDR3 extends over 16 amino acids. The CDR3 loop reads CASSEGRTGGGETQYF. The CDR3 DNA reads as TGTGCCAGCAGCGAGGGACGGACAGGGGGAGGAGAGACCCAGTACTTC. The full variable domain, completed using reference TRBV9 and TRBJ2-5, is DSGVTQTPKHLITATGQRVTLRCSPRSGDLSVYWYQQSLDQGLQFLIQYYNGEERAKGNILERFSAQQFPDLHSELNLSSLELGDSALYFCASSEGRTGGGETQYFGPGTRLLVL.

The chain carries TRBV6-5 and TRBJ2-7; TRBD2 might be the D (5 bases). The length of the CDR3 is 14 residues. V was cut by 6 bases and J by 3 bases, with 15 bases left in between. Looked up from germline, CDR1 is MNHEY and CDR2 is SVGAGI. This CDR3 is CASSATREGYEQYF. CDR3 nucleotides: TGTGCCAGCAGCGCAACTCGGGAAGGCTACGAGCAGTACTTC.

The chain couples TRBV12-3 or TRBV12-4 to TRBJ2-7; D gene ambiguous. CDR3 size: 13 residues. The ends were cut back, 6 bases at V and 0 bases at J, with 9 bases in the middle. This CDR3 reads CASSSWSSYEQYF. The CDR3 nucleotides read TGTGCCAGCAGCTCTTGGAGCTCCTACGAGCAGTACTTC.

V is TRBV10-3 and J is TRBJ2-1, with 10 positions matching TRBD2. Germline CDR1 ENHRY, CDR2 SYGVKD. This CDR3 is built from 16 residues. J lost 12 bases, V lost 2 bases, and 13 bases had no gene match. The CDR3 sequence: CAISETSGETAMTQFF. The CDR3 DNA reads TGTGCCATCAGTGAGACTAGCGGGGAAACGGCTATGACGCAGTTCTTC.

This clone was observed once. The sample carries other DNA sequences with the same CDR3. The V gene is TRBV7-6, the J gene TRBJ2-3, with 15 bases fitting TRBD2. With 5 bases clipped from V and 4 bases from J, the junction kept 4 bases outside the gene matches. CDR1 and CDR2 (germline): SGHVS, FNYEAQ. The CDR3 extends over 16 amino acids. The CDR3 sequence: CASSPWTSGGADTQYF. DNA of the CDR3: TGTGCCAGCAGCCCTTGGACTAGCGGGGGGGCAGATACGCAGTATTTT.

V is TRBV6-1 and J is TRBJ2-1, with 15 bases matching TRBD2. J gave up 0 bases and V 2 bases, and 8 bases lay outside the gene matches. The germline V gene encodes CDR1 MNHNS and CDR2 SASEGT. This CDR3 has 20 residues. CDR3 in DNA: TGTGCCAGCAGTGAACGGACTAGCGGGGGGGCTACGGGCTCCTACAATGAGCAGTTCTTC. It encodes CASSERTSGGATGSYNEQFF.